This T cell receptor beta chain was recorded in a study of blood T cells in healthy people across ages. Study findings and constraints: Across the age range, TCR beta diversity per million T cells fell in a roughly linear way.

Each donor had about 9.6 milliliters of peripheral blood drawn. This clonotype has more than one count but fewer than ten. Its antigen remains unidentified. Trimming cost V 3 bases and J 5 bases, with 13 bases left between them. This CDR3 has 15 residues. For the second PCR, which ran for roughly 7 to 11 cycles, a sample-barcoded 5' primer and a J-beta primer mix were used. TCRdb analysed the 5' RACE reads with MiXCR anew, one entry per CDR3 protein. In the table there are hundreds of thousands of distinct CDR3 sequences, approximately 21% of which are singletons. The J gene is TRBJ1-4, the V gene TRBV12-3 or TRBV12-4, with a tentative D call TRBD1 (5 bases). The sequenced sample consisted of blood. This clonotype was sampled from a man in his 70s in good health. DNA of the CDR3: TGTGCCAGCAGTTTCTGGGGACTGATAAATGAAAAACTGTTTTTT. It specifies CASSFWGLINEKLFF.